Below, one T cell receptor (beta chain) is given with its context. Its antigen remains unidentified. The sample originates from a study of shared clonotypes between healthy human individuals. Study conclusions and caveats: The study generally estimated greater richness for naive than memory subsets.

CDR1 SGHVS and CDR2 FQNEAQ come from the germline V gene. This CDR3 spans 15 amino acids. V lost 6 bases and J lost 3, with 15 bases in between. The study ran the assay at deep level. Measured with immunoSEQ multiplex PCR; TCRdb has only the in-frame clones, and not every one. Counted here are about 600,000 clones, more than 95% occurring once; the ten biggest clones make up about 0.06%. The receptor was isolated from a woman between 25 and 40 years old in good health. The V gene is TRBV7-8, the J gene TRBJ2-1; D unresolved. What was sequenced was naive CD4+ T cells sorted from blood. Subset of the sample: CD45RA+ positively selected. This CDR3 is CASRVSLGNYNEQFF. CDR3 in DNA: TGTGCCAGCAGAGTGTCGCTAGGGAACTACAATGAGCAGTTCTTC.